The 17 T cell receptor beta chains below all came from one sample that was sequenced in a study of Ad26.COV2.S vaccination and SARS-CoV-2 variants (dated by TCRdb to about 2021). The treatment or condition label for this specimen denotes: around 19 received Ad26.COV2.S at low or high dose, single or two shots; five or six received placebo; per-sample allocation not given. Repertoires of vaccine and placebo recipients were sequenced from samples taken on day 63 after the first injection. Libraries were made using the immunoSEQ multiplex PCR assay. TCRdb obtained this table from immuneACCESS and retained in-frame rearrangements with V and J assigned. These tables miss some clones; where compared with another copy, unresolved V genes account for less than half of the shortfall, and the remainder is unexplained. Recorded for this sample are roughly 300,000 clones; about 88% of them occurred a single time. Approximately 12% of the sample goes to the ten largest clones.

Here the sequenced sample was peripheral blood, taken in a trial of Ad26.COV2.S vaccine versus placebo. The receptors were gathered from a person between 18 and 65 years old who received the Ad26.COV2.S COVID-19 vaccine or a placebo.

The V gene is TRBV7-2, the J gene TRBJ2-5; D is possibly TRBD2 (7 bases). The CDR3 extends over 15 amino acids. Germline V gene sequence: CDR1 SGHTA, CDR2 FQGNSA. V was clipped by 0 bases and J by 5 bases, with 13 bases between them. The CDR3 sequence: CASSLAGRGGETQYF. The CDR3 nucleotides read TGTGCCAGCAGCTTAGCAGGCAGGGGAGGGGAGACCCAGTACTTC.

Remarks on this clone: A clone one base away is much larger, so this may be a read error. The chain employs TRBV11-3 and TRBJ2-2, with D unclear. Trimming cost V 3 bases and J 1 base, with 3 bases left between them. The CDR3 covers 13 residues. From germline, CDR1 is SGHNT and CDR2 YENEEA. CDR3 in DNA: TGTGCCAGCAGCTTGGTGAACACCGGGGAGCTGTTTTTT. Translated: CASSLVNTGELFF.

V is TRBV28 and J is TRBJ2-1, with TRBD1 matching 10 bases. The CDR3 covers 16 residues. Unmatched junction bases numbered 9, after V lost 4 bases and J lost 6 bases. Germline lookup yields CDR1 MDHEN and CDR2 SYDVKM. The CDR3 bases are TGTGCCAGCAGTTACGGCGACAGGGGGCTAATCAATGAGCAGTTCTTC. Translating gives CASSYGDRGLINEQFF.

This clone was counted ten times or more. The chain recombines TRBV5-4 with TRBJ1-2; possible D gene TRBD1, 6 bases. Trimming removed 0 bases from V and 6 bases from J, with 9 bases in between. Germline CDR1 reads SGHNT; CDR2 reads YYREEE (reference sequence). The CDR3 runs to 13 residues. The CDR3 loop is CASSLDRVDGYTF. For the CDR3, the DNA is TGTGCCAGCAGCTTGGACAGGGTTGATGGCTACACCTTC.

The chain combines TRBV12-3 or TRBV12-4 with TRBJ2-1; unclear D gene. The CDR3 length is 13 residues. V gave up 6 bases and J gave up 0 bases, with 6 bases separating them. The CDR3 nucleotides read TGTGCCAGCAGCTCCAGCTCCTACAATGAGCAGTTCTTC. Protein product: CASSSSSYNEQFF.

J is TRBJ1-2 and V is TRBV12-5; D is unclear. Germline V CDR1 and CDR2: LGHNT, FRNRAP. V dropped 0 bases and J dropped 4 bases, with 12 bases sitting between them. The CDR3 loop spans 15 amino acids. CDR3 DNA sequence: TGTGCTAGTGGTTTGGTGCCCGGACCGAGCTATGGCTACACCTTC. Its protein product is CASGLVPGPSYGYTF.

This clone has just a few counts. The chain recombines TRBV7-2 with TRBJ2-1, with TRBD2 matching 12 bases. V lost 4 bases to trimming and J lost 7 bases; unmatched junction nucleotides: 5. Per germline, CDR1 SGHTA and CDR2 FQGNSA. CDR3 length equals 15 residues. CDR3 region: CASSSSGGAVNEQFF. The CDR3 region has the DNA TGTGCCAGCAGCTCTAGCGGGGGGGCCGTAAATGAGCAGTTCTTC.

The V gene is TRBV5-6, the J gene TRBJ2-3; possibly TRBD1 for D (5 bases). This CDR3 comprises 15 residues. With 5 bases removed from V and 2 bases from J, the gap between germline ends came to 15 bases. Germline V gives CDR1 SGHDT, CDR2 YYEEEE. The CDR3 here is CASSDREISTDTQYF. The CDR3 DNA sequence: TGTGCCAGCAGTGACAGAGAAATTTCCACAGATACGCAGTATTTT.

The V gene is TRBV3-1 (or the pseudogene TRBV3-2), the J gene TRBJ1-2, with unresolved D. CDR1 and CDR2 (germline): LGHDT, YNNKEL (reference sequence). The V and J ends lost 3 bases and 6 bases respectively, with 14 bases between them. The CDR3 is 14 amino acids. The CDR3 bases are TGTGCCAGCAGCCAGCGGGCGGGTGATCATGGCTACACCTTC. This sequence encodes CASSQRAGDHGYTF.

CDR3 protein: CASSYAGQLNTEAFF. The DNA for the CDR3 is TGTGCCAGCAGTTACGCCGGACAGCTGAACACTGAAGCTTTCTTT. The chain has TRBV6-5 and TRBJ1-1; maybe TRBD1 (6 bases). Germline loops: CDR1 MNHEY, CDR2 SVGAGI. The CDR3 totals 15 residues. The V and J ends lost 2 bases and 0 bases respectively, with 10 bases between them.

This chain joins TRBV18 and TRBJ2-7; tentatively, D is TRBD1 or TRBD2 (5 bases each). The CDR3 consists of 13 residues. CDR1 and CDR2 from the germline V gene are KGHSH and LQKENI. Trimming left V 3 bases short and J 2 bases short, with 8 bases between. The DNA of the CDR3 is TGTGCCAGCTCACCGGGGGAAGCCTACGAGCAGTACTTC. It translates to CASSPGEAYEQYF.

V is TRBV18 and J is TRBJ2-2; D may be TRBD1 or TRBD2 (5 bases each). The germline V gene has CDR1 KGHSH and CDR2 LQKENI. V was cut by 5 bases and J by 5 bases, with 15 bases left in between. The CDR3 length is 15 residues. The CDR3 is CASSVGQGGTGELFF. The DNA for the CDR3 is TGTGCCAGCTCAGTTGGACAAGGAGGAACCGGGGAGCTGTTTTTT.

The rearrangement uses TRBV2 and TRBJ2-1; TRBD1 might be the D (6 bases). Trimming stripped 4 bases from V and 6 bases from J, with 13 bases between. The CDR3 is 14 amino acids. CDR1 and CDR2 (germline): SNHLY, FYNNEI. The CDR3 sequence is CASSGDRSINEQFF. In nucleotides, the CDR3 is TGTGCCAGCAGTGGAGACAGGTCCATCAATGAGCAGTTCTTC.

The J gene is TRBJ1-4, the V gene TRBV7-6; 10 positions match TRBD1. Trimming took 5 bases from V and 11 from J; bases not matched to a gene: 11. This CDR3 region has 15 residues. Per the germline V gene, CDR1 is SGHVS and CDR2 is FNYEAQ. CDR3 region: CASSPRPGTGAKLFF. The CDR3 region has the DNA TGTGCCAGCAGCCCACGTCCCGGGACAGGGGCCAAACTGTTTTTT. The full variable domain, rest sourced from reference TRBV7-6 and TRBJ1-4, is GAGVSQSPRYKVTKRGQDVALRCDPISGHVSLYWYRQALGQGPEFLTYFNYEAQQDKSGLPNDRFSAERPEGSISTLTIQRTEQRDSAMYRCASSPRPGTGAKLFFGSGTQLSVL.

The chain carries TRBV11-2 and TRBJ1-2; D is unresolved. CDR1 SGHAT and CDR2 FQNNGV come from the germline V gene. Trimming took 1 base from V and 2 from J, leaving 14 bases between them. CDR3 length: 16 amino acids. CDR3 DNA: TGTGCCAGCAGCTTAGTGAGCGGGATTAGGAACTATGGCTACACCTTC. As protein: CASSLVSGIRNYGYTF.

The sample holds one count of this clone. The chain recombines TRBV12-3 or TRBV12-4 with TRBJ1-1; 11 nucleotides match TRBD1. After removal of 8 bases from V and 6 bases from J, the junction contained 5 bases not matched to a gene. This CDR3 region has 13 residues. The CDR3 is CASVADRGPEAFF. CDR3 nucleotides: TGTGCCAGCGTTGCGGACAGGGGGCCTGAAGCTTTCTTT.

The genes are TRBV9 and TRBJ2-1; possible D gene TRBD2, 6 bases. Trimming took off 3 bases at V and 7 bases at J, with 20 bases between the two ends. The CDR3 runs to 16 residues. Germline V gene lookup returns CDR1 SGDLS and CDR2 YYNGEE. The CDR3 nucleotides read TGTGCCAGCAGCGCGCAGGGAGCGGGCCCTTCAAATGAGCAGTTCTTC. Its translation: CASSAQGAGPSNEQFF. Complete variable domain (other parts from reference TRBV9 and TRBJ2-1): DSGVTQTPKHLITATGQRVTLRCSPRSGDLSVYWYQQSLDQGLQFLIQYYNGEERAKGNILERFSAQQFPDLHSELNLSSLELGDSALYFCASSAQGAGPSNEQFFGPGTRLTVL.